These 26 T cell receptor beta chains came from one sample sequenced in a study of blood T cell repertoires in COVID-19. The assay was immunoSEQ multiplex PCR, and TCRdb's table has in-frame clones only and misses some. This sample has approximately 500,000 clones, with nearly 90% found just once. Sequences were obtained from peripheral blood. The receptors derive from a young man with COVID-19, enrolled during active disease.

This chain joins TRBV7-9 and TRBJ2-1, with 7 nucleotides matching TRBD2. The CDR3 spans 15 residues. V shed 8 bases and J 7 bases; nucleotides not matched to a gene: 14. Germline values: CDR1 SEHNR, CDR2 FQNEAQ (reference sequence). The CDR3 DNA follows: TGTGCCAGCTGGGGCGCGCGGGAGTGGACGAATGAGCAGTTCTTC. Protein: CASWGAREWTNEQFF.

The chain combines TRBV5-1 with TRBJ2-7; D is perhaps TRBD2 (6 bases). In germline, CDR1 is SGHRS, CDR2 YFSETQ. This CDR3 has 16 amino acids. V was shortened by 0 bases and J by 7 bases, with 20 bases between the two germline ends. DNA for the CDR3: TGCGCCAGCAGCTTGGCGGGGACTGAGCCCCAAGGGGAGCAGTACTTC. Translated: CASSLAGTEPQGEQYF.

The rearrangement uses TRBV5-1 and TRBJ2-2; D uncertain. The CDR3 consists of 14 residues. Trimming pared 0 bases from V and 5 bases from J, leaving 8 bases between. The germline V gene has CDR1 SGHRS and CDR2 YFSETQ. CDR3 DNA: TGCGCCAGCAGCTTGGTGGCAGAAACCGGGGAGCTGTTTTTT. It codes for CASSLVAETGELFF.

The chain recombines TRBV18 with TRBJ1-6, with 9 nucleotides matching TRBD1. Germline assignment: CDR1 KGHSH and CDR2 LQKENI. CDR3 length equals 15 residues. The J segment lost 6 bases and the V segment lost 6 bases, leaving 6 bases of the junction unmatched. The CDR3 DNA reads TGTGCCAGCTCGACCGGGACAGGGACTAATTCACCCCTCCACTTT. Residues: CASSTGTGTNSPLHF.

In this sample, this clone turned up once. The J gene is TRBJ2-1, the V gene TRBV10-3, with 12 nucleotides matching TRBD2. The CDR3 is 17 residues long. V gave up 2 bases and J gave up 4 bases; unmatched junction bases: 6. Germline loops: CDR1 ENHRY, CDR2 SYGVKD. Here the CDR3 reads CAISEGLAGGPYNEQFF. The CDR3 coding sequence is TGTGCCATCAGTGAGGGCCTAGCGGGAGGGCCTTACAATGAGCAGTTCTTC.

Only one count was recorded for this clone. The chain uses TRBV11-3 and TRBJ2-7, with 7 positions matching TRBD2. V was clipped by 5 bases and J by 0 bases; unmatched bases: 7. From germline, CDR1 is SGHNT and CDR2 YENEEA. The CDR3 consists of 15 residues. CDR3 protein: CASSAHTSDSYEQYF. CDR3 nucleotides: TGTGCCAGCAGCGCCCATACTAGCGACTCCTACGAGCAGTACTTC.

The chain carries TRBV5-1 and TRBJ1-3, with 7 nucleotides matching TRBD1. The length of the CDR3 is 15 residues. Trimming cost V 4 bases and J 3 bases; bases outside gene matches: 7. CDR1 SGHRS and CDR2 YFSETQ come from the germline V gene. The CDR3 DNA is TGCGCCAGCAGCACTTCAGGGGGAAGTGGAAACACCATATATTTT. This translates into CASSTSGGSGNTIYF.

The chain combines TRBV2 with TRBJ2-2; 7 bases are shared with TRBD2. The CDR3 is 16 amino acids. Germline V gives CDR1 SNHLY, CDR2 FYNNEI. J lost 0 bases, V lost 4 bases, and 5 bases had no gene match. The chain's CDR3 is CASSVRGGSNTGELFF. The CDR3 region has the DNA TGTGCCAGCAGTGTACGCGGGGGATCGAACACCGGGGAGCTGTTTTTT. The whole variable domain, filled in from reference TRBV2 and TRBJ2-2, reads EPEVTQTPSHQVTQMGQEVILRCVPISNHLYFYWYRQILGQKVEFLVSFYNNEISEKSEIFDDQFSVERPDGSNFTLKIRSTKLEDSAMYFCASSVRGGSNTGELFFGEGSRLTVL.

This chain uses TRBV27 with TRBJ2-1, with 10 bases matching TRBD1. Trimming removed 5 bases from V and 2 bases from J; junction bases left unmatched: 3. The CDR3 contains 15 residues. Germline V CDR1 and CDR2: MNHEY, SMNVEV (reference sequence). CDR3 region: CASSHGQGAYNEQFF. The CDR3, as DNA: TGTGCCAGCAGTCACGGACAGGGGGCCTACAATGAGCAGTTCTTC.

The chain uses TRBV11-2 and TRBJ2-7; D possibly corresponds to TRBD2 (6 bases). There are 16 residues in the CDR3. Trimming pared 5 bases from V and 4 bases from J, leaving 21 bases between. From germline, CDR1 is SGHAT and CDR2 FQNNGV. CDR3 amino acids: CASSLNPLLGGYEQYF. CDR3 nucleotides: TGTGCCAGCAGCCTAAACCCCCTGCTCGGGGGATACGAGCAGTACTTC.

Here the CDR3 reads CSLGGKNNEQFF. The CDR3 DNA reads as TGCAGCCTGGGGGGGAAAAACAATGAGCAGTTCTTC. The genes are TRBV29-1 and TRBJ2-1, with 7 positions matching TRBD2. The CDR3 length is 12 residues. The J segment lost 5 bases and the V segment lost 8 bases, leaving 6 bases of the junction unmatched. The V gene's germline CDR1 is SQVTM and CDR2 ANQGSEA.

The J gene is TRBJ2-3, the V gene TRBV6-5; perhaps TRBD2 as D (6 bases). The CDR3 consists of 12 residues. CDR1 and CDR2 from the germline V gene are MNHEY and SVGAGI. Trimming stripped 7 bases from V and 4 bases from J, with 9 bases between. The CDR3 DNA is TGTGCCAGCAAGAGGGAGGCAGATACGCAGTATTTT. This sequence encodes CASKREADTQYF.

V gene TRBV2 combines with J gene TRBJ2-3; 12 nucleotides line up with TRBD2. J lost 2 bases, V lost 3 bases, and 3 bases had no gene match. Germline CDR1 SNHLY, CDR2 FYNNEI. The CDR3 covers 16 residues. The CDR3 is CASSDPSGRATDTQYF. In DNA, the CDR3 is TGTGCCAGCAGTGACCCTAGCGGGAGGGCCACAGATACGCAGTATTTT.

This rearrangement joins TRBV29-1 to TRBJ2-5, with TRBD2 as a possible D gene (5 bases). V shed 4 bases and J shed 1 base, with 7 bases lying between them. CDR1 and CDR2 from the germline V gene are SQVTM and ANQGSEA. This CDR3 is 12 amino acids long. The CDR3 sequence is CSVASGQETQYF. The CDR3 DNA follows: TGCAGCGTTGCAAGCGGCCAAGAGACCCAGTACTTC. The full variable domain, in which reference TRBV29-1 and TRBJ2-5 provide the parts outside the CDR3, is SAVISQKPSRDICQRGTSLTIQCQVDSQVTMMFWYRQQPGQSLTLIATANQGSEATYESGFVIDKFPISRPNLTFSTLTVSNMSPEDSSIYLCSVASGQETQYFGPGTRLLVL.

The V call is TRBV24-1, the J call TRBJ2-3; 9 nucleotides agree with TRBD2. This CDR3 region has 17 residues. Unmatched junction bases numbered 7, after V lost 4 bases and J lost 0 bases. CDR1 is KGHDR, CDR2 SFDVKD, per germline. The CDR3 is CATSEGLAITSTDTQYF. In DNA, the CDR3 is TGTGCCACCAGTGAAGGACTAGCGATAACTAGCACAGATACGCAGTATTTT.

For the CDR3, the DNA is TGTGCCAGCAGCTTAGGGGGGACTAGCGGGAGTCACCCCTACAATGAGCAGTTCTTC. This sequence encodes CASSLGGTSGSHPYNEQFF. The rearrangement links TRBV11-3 to TRBJ2-1; TRBD2 matches at 14 bases. Per germline, CDR1 SGHNT and CDR2 YENEEA. J lost 2 bases, V lost 1 base, and 7 bases had no gene match. The CDR3 runs to 19 residues.

This sequence joins TRBV7-6 and TRBJ2-5, with D uncertain. The germline CDR1 and CDR2 sequences are SGHVS and FNYEAQ. V lost 5 bases and J 2 bases, leaving 9 bases between the germline ends. There are 13 residues in the CDR3. CDR3 loop: CASSPLPQETQYF. In DNA form, the CDR3 reads TGTGCCAGCAGCCCTCTCCCTCAAGAGACCCAGTACTTC.

The J gene is TRBJ1-2, the V gene TRBV15, with D perhaps matching TRBD1 (6 bases). V was shortened by 0 bases and J by 7 bases, with 15 bases between the two germline ends. From germline, CDR1 is LNHNV and CDR2 YYDKDF (reference sequence). The CDR3 loop spans 15 amino acids. CDR3 bases: TGTGCCACCAGCAGAGATTACAGGGAACGTGGTGGCTACACCTTC. This translates into CATSRDYRERGGYTF.

Comments on this clone: An end of the junction does not agree with germline; a read error may underlie this. The chain links TRBV6-5 to TRBJ2-5, with 7 positions matching TRBD2. CDR1 is MNHEY and CDR2 is SVGAGI in the germline V gene. The CDR3 is made up of 14 amino acids. The CDR3 loop reads CASSRTGTKESQYF. The CDR3 DNA follows: TGTGCCAGCAGCCGAACCGGGACTAAAGAGAGCCAGTACTTC.

Only one count was recorded for this clone. The chain links TRBV7-9 to TRBJ1-4, with a possible D match to TRBD1 (6 bases). V was shortened by 5 bases and J by 6 bases, with 13 bases between the two germline ends. The CDR3 has 14 amino acids. Germline V gives CDR1 SEHNR, CDR2 FQNEAQ (reference sequence). CDR3: CASSPGHGHEKLFF. The DNA of the CDR3 is TGTGCCAGCAGCCCGGGACACGGACATGAAAAACTGTTTTTT.

This chain uses TRBV13 with TRBJ1-3, with D perhaps matching TRBD1 (6 bases). CDR3 length equals 17 residues. Trimming took off 5 bases at V and 6 bases at J, with 23 bases between the two ends. Germline assignment: CDR1 PRHDT and CDR2 FYEKMQ (reference sequence). CDR3: CASSLSYTTGPKNTIYF. The DNA for the CDR3 is TGTGCCAGCAGCCTTTCCTATACCACAGGGCCGAAAAACACCATATATTTT.

J is TRBJ2-7 and V is TRBV13; weak D call: TRBD2 (5 bases). The ends were cut back, 0 bases at V and 6 bases at J, with 12 bases in the middle. This CDR3 spans 14 amino acids. The germline CDR1 and CDR2 sequences are PRHDT and FYEKMQ (reference sequence). DNA for the CDR3: TGTGCCAGCAGCTTAGGGCTAGCTCGGGGCGAGCAGTACTTC. It encodes CASSLGLARGEQYF.

The V and J genes are TRBV7-2 and TRBJ1-6; a weak D match, TRBD1 (6 bases). The CDR3 totals 16 residues. Germline V CDR1 and CDR2: SGHTA, FQGNSA. V lost 5 bases and J 0 bases, leaving 11 bases between the germline ends. CDR3 nucleotide sequence: TGTGCCAGCAGCCGGGACATATTCTCCTATAATTCACCCCTCCACTTT. The encoded protein is CASSRDIFSYNSPLHF.

This clone was seen once. This chain links TRBV7-3 with TRBJ2-3, with D possibly TRBD2 on 5 matching bases. Germline V CDR1 and CDR2: SGHTA, FQGTGA. This CDR3 has 13 amino acids. V was cut by 4 bases and J by 2 bases, with 7 bases left in between. The CDR3 reads CASSSLDTDTQYF. The CDR3 region has the DNA TGTGCCAGCAGCTCACTAGACACAGATACGCAGTATTTT.

V usage is TRBV4-1 and J usage is TRBJ2-1, with TRBD2 matching over 12 bases. V lost 6 bases, J lost 9 bases, and 6 bases stayed unmatched. The CDR3 is 14 amino acids. Germline assignment: CDR1 MGHRA and CDR2 YSYEKL. The CDR3 protein is CASRSTSGRFEQFF. CDR3 DNA sequence: TGCGCCAGCAGATCTACTAGCGGGAGGTTTGAGCAGTTCTTC.

The CDR3 DNA sequence: TGTGCCACCAGCAGCCCCGAACGGGCAGGGGTCGGAGGCAATCAGCCCCAGCATTTT. Translated: CATSSPERAGVGGNQPQHF. The chain recombines TRBV15 with TRBJ1-5; TRBD1 might be the D (6 bases). The length of the CDR3 is 19 residues. The germline gives CDR1 LNHNV, CDR2 YYDKDF (reference sequence). V lost 3 bases and J lost 2, with 23 bases in between.